The clone carrying this TCR beta chain appeared once. Allocation to cohorts depended on clinical history reported by the participants. The data were taken from a study of blood T cell repertoires in COVID-19. Profiling relied on immunoSEQ multiplex PCR, and the TCRdb table lists in-frame clones only, not all of them. The data hold 320,000 or so clones, with about 90% observed a single time. The CDR3 is made up of 14 amino acids. V gave up 1 base and J gave up 0 bases, with 7 bases separating them. CDR1 and CDR2 from the germline V gene are SGHTA and FQGNSA. The sequence was collected from a man aged 25-45 years who had recovered from COVID-19. Sequencing was done on a sample of PBMCs or T cells enriched from blood (not recorded which). The chain is built from TRBV7-2 and TRBJ2-7; no reliable D call. The CDR3 DNA reads as TGTGCCAGCAGCTTAGAGACATTCTCCTACGAGCAGTACTTC. This sequence encodes CASSLETFSYEQYF.